This passage covers 14 T cell receptor beta chains from one sample sequenced in a study of shared clonotypes between healthy human individuals (dated by TCRdb to 2018 to 2020). The library was built by means of the immunoSEQ multiplex PCR assay. In its TCRdb copy, this immuneACCESS table keeps in-frame sequences only and misses some clones. Where compared with another copy, unresolved V genes explain less than half of these, and the others have no known cause. Across this sample there are 2,500,000 or so clones, with 92% seen only once. The ten largest clones represent about 0.41% of the sample. Sequencing input: naive CD4+ T cells from PBMCs. Reading the label with the study, this specimen's cell subset or site is: CD45RA+ positively selected. These receptors were obtained from a man aged 18 to 30 in good health. Some clones in this sample may be carry-over from other donors' samples.

The chain combines TRBV11-1 with TRBJ2-7; D gene ambiguous. CDR3 length: 12 amino acids. The germline V and J ends were trimmed by 0 bases and 2 bases, with 2 bases remaining between them. The germline gives CDR1 SGHAT, CDR2 FQDESV (reference sequence). CDR3 loop: CASSLAAYEQYF. The CDR3 DNA is TGTGCCAGCAGCTTAGCAGCCTACGAGCAGTACTTC.

The CDR3 DNA follows: TGTGCCAGTAGTACGTACGGAGGCACCGGGGAGCTGTTTTTT. Translating it yields CASSTYGGTGELFF. The rearrangement links TRBV19 to TRBJ2-2, with a weak D call TRBD2 (5 bases). Trimming removed 4 bases from V and 4 bases from J, with 10 bases in between. CDR3 length: 14 amino acids. Germline-derived CDR1 and CDR2 are LNHDA and SQIVND (reference sequence).

The rearrangement joins TRBV6-6 to TRBJ1-5; D is unresolved. This CDR3 is built from 15 residues. V was shortened by 5 bases and J by 6 bases, with 17 bases between the two germline ends. Germline-derived CDR1 and CDR2 are MNHNY and SVGAGI (reference sequence). CDR3 DNA: TGTGCCAGCAGTCCGCGAGAGGGAGGTATTCAGCCCCAGCATTTT. Protein product: CASSPREGGIQPQHF.

The V and J genes are TRBV5-1 and TRBJ1-4, with D possibly being TRBD1 (5 bases). This CDR3 region has 15 residues. V lost 0 bases, J lost 8 bases, and 14 bases lay in between. Germline lookup yields CDR1 SGHRS and CDR2 YFSETQ. The CDR3 is CASSLGDGEGEKLFF. The CDR3, as DNA: TGCGCCAGCAGCTTGGGGGACGGTGAAGGGGAAAAACTGTTTTTT.

The chain carries TRBV7-2 and TRBJ1-2; a weak D match, TRBD1 (6 bases). CDR1 SGHTA and CDR2 FQGNSA come from the germline V gene. The CDR3 covers 14 residues. Trimming cost V 6 bases and J 6 bases, with 17 bases left between them. CDR3 nucleotides: TGTGCCAGCAGGTCCCCTCACAGGGCCGATGGCTACACCTTC. As protein: CASRSPHRADGYTF.

The chain combines TRBV7-3 with TRBJ2-2; D remains unclear. The CDR3 is made up of 13 amino acids. Germline CDR1 and CDR2: SGHTA and FQGTGA. The ends were cut back, 6 bases at V and 4 bases at J, with 9 bases in the middle. The DNA of the CDR3 is TGTGCCAGCAGTGAAACATCCACCGGGGAGCTGTTTTTT. Its protein product is CASSETSTGELFF.

The CDR3 protein is CASQEGTQYF. For the CDR3, the DNA is TGTGCCAGCCAGGAAGGTACGCAGTATTTT. The V call is TRBV6-1, the J call TRBJ2-3; the D is unclear. The CDR3 covers 10 residues. Per the germline V gene, CDR1 is MNHNS and CDR2 is SASEGT. V lost 8 bases, J lost 8 bases, and 8 bases lay in between.

The V gene is TRBV5-1, the J gene TRBJ2-7, with 9 nucleotides matching TRBD1. The CDR3 covers 15 residues. The V gene's germline CDR1 is SGHRS and CDR2 YFSETQ. After removal of 3 bases from V and 3 bases from J, the junction contained 7 bases not matched to a gene. CDR3 loop: CASSWGRTGVYEQYF. The CDR3 DNA follows: TGCGCCAGCAGCTGGGGCCGGACAGGGGTCTACGAGCAGTACTTC.

This clone showed up just once. The chain is built from TRBV6-5 and TRBJ2-3, with D perhaps assigned TRBD1 or TRBD2 (5 bases each). With 6 bases removed from V and 0 bases from J, the gap between germline ends came to 7 bases. CDR3 length: 13 residues. CDR1 MNHEY and CDR2 SVGAGI come from the germline V gene. CDR3 in amino acids: CASRWDSTDTQYF. As DNA, the CDR3 is TGTGCCAGCAGATGGGACAGCACAGATACGCAGTATTTT.

V is TRBV11-3 and J is TRBJ2-1, with 9 bases aligning to TRBD2. The CDR3 contains 16 residues. The V and J ends lost 3 bases and 5 bases, in that order; junction bases with no gene match: 8. Per germline, CDR1 SGHNT and CDR2 YENEEA. The CDR3 protein is CASSFGLAGTNNEQFF. The CDR3 region has the DNA TGTGCCAGCAGCTTCGGGCTAGCGGGGACCAACAATGAGCAGTTCTTC.

The chain is built from TRBV27 and TRBJ1-3, with 7 bases identical to TRBD1. The CDR3 length is 14 residues. Per germline, CDR1 MNHEY and CDR2 SMNVEV (reference sequence). The trim removed 4 bases at V and 4 bases at J, leaving 4 bases unmatched. CDR3 nucleotides: TGTGCCAGCAGTTCGGGGACAGAAGGAAACACCATATATTTT. It translates to CASSSGTEGNTIYF.

The chain recombines TRBV5-4 with TRBJ1-4, with 10 bases aligning to TRBD1. The ends lost 4 bases at V and 7 bases at J; junction bases unmatched: 7. The CDR3 totals 15 residues. The germline CDR1 and CDR2 sequences are SGHNT and YYREEE (reference sequence). The CDR3 region has the DNA TGTGCCAGCAGCCAGACAGGGGGCTCAAGTGAAAAACTGTTTTTT. Its translation: CASSQTGGSSEKLFF.

This chain connects TRBV7-9 to TRBJ2-5; 8 nucleotides align to TRBD1. The CDR3 is 14 amino acids. Germline V gene lookup returns CDR1 SEHNR and CDR2 FQNEAQ (reference sequence). The J segment lost 5 bases and the V segment lost 5 bases, leaving 7 bases of the junction unmatched. CDR3 sequence: CASSIPGGGETQYF. CDR3 nucleotide sequence: TGTGCCAGCAGCATCCCAGGGGGCGGGGAGACCCAGTACTTC.

V is TRBV7-3 and J is TRBJ2-2; D uncertain. Per the germline V gene, CDR1 is SGHTA and CDR2 is FQGTGA. The V and J ends lost 2 bases and 3 bases respectively, with 13 bases between them. This CDR3 is 16 amino acids long. In DNA, the CDR3 is TGTGCCAGCAGCTTACTGGGTGGGGTCGACACCGGGGAGCTGTTTTTT. It translates to CASSLLGGVDTGELFF.